The 26 T cell receptor beta chains reported below all come from one sample, sequenced in a study of T cells after yellow fever vaccination. Via MiXCR, TCRdb re-called the 5' RACE reads, giving one row per CDR3 protein. The sample records around 590,000 distinct CDR3 sequences, 9% to 15% being singletons. The sample in question was PBMCs, obtained on the day of the yellow fever booster vaccination. Receptor source: a young man who received the YFV17D yellow fever vaccine.

The rearrangement links TRBV5-1 to TRBJ1-1; D uncertain. The CDR3 runs 14 residues. Trimming removed 2 bases from V and 6 bases from J, with 14 bases in between. Germline lookup yields CDR1 SGHRS and CDR2 YFSETQ. This CDR3 is CASSFLGSKAEAFF. The CDR3 DNA is TGCGCCAGCAGCTTCCTTGGGTCTAAGGCTGAAGCTTTCTTT.

This clonotype was recorded a few times. The CDR3 reads CASSQVSLPEYNEQFF. DNA for the CDR3: TGCGCCAGCAGCCAAGTGTCTCTACCCGAATACAATGAGCAGTTCTTC. This chain uses TRBV4-3 with TRBJ2-1; D call uncertain. The germline gives CDR1 LGHNA, CDR2 YSLEER. This CDR3 comprises 16 residues. Trimming pared 1 base from V and 4 bases from J, leaving 14 bases between.

This clonotype was picked up a small number of times. The chain carries TRBV29-1 and TRBJ2-2; possibly TRBD1 or TRBD2 for D (5 bases each). CDR1 SQVTM and CDR2 ANQGSEA come from the germline V gene. This CDR3 spans 13 amino acids. V was trimmed by 6 bases and J by 5 bases, leaving 13 bases between them. The CDR3 DNA reads TGCAGCGTGGGGGAGCGGCGGACCGGGGAGCTGTTTTTT. This sequence encodes CSVGERRTGELFF.

The chain carries TRBV7-9 and TRBJ1-4; the D is unclear. The CDR3 runs 13 residues. V was cut by 6 bases and J by 8 bases, with 13 bases left in between. Germline V gene sequence: CDR1 SEHNR, CDR2 FQNEAQ (reference sequence). Written as DNA, the CDR3 is TGTGCCAGCAGTTTCCTAAGGGAGGAAAAACTGTTTTTT. Encoded protein: CASSFLREEKLFF.

This chain uses TRBV5-1 with TRBJ2-1; 9 bases fit TRBD2. V lost 0 bases to trimming and J lost 2 bases; unmatched junction nucleotides: 6. The CDR3 covers 17 residues. Germline V gene lookup returns CDR1 SGHRS and CDR2 YFSETQ. CDR3 amino acids: CASSLGNSGSAYNEQFF. The CDR3 DNA follows: TGCGCCAGCAGCTTGGGAAATAGCGGGAGCGCCTACAATGAGCAGTTCTTC.

Notes on this clonotype: At one end the junction does not follow the germline gene, possibly because of a read error. The chain has TRBV7-8 and TRBJ2-7, with 11 bases identical to TRBD2. The CDR3 totals 15 residues. Germline-derived CDR1 and CDR2 are SGHVS and FQNEAQ. The CDR3 coding sequence is TGTACCAGCAGTCTAGGGACTAGCGGTACCTACGAGCAGTACTTC. As protein: CTSSLGTSGTYEQYF. Full variable domain (outside the CDR3, taken from reference TRBV7-8 and TRBJ2-7): GAGVSQSPRYKVAKRGQDVALRCDPISGHVSLFWYQQALGQGPEFLTYFQNEAQLDKSGLPSDRFFAERPEGSVSTLKIQRTQQEDSAVYLCTSSLGTSGTYEQYFGPGTRLTVT.

This clonotype was seen a few times. The V and J genes are TRBV20-1 and TRBJ2-2; D uncertain. The CDR3 is 14 residues long. From germline, CDR1 is DFQATT and CDR2 SNEGSKA (reference sequence). V lost 0 bases, J lost 2 bases, and 7 bases lay in between. The CDR3 DNA reads as TGCAGTGCTAGAGATTACCGTAACACCGGGGAGCTGTTTTTT. Translating it yields CSARDYRNTGELFF.

This clonotype has more than one count but fewer than ten. The chain links TRBV5-6 to TRBJ2-2; 9 positions agree with TRBD1. Trimming cost V 4 bases and J 5 bases; bases outside gene matches: 6. Germline V gene data show CDR1 as SGHDT and CDR2 as YYEEEE. The CDR3 is 15 residues long. DNA for the CDR3: TGTGCCAGCAGCCCACAGGGGGCTGGGACCGGGGAGCTGTTTTTT. Translation gives CASSPQGAGTGELFF.

V is TRBV6-5 and J is TRBJ1-1; D is ambiguous. With 0 bases removed from V and 10 bases from J, the gap between germline ends came to 12 bases. CDR1 MNHEY and CDR2 SVGAGI come from the germline V gene. This CDR3 region has 13 residues. CDR3 sequence: CASSYSTGGPAFF. The CDR3 nucleotides read TGTGCCAGCAGTTACTCGACTGGTGGGCCAGCTTTCTTT.

This clonotype was picked up a small number of times. The V gene is TRBV5-1, the J gene TRBJ2-3; no clear D gene. From germline, CDR1 is SGHRS and CDR2 YFSETQ. CDR3 length: 13 residues. V dropped 0 bases and J dropped 4 bases, with 6 bases sitting between them. CDR3 residues: CASSLVAADTQYF. CDR3 DNA sequence: TGCGCCAGCAGCTTGGTGGCGGCAGATACGCAGTATTTT.

There are a few counts of this clonotype. The chain recombines TRBV7-3 with TRBJ2-1; 10 positions match TRBD2. The CDR3 is 18 residues long. Germline trimming cut 2 bases from V and 4 bases from J; bases unmatched to any gene: 11. CDR1 and CDR2 from the germline V gene are SGHTA and FQGTGA. The CDR3 DNA reads TGTGCCAGCAGCTTACTCACCCTTACTAGCGGGGATTACAATGAGCAGTTCTTC. Translated: CASSLLTLTSGDYNEQFF.

This clonotype has at least ten counts. The chain combines TRBV3-1 with TRBJ2-3; D gene ambiguous. This CDR3 comprises 13 residues. The germline V and J ends were trimmed by 4 bases and 4 bases, with 9 bases remaining between them. The germline V gene has CDR1 LGHDT and CDR2 YNNKEL (reference sequence). The CDR3 region is CASSPMVSDTQYF. The CDR3, as DNA: TGTGCCAGCAGCCCGATGGTCTCAGATACGCAGTATTTT.

This clonotype occurred a few times. This rearrangement joins TRBV24-1 to TRBJ2-1, with a weak D call TRBD2 (5 bases). CDR3 length: 16 amino acids. With 3 bases removed from V and 4 bases from J, the gap between germline ends came to 15 bases. The germline V gene encodes CDR1 KGHDR and CDR2 SFDVKD. This CDR3 reads CATSDPNPGLYNEQFF. The CDR3 coding sequence is TGTGCCACCAGTGATCCGAACCCTGGACTGTACAATGAGCAGTTCTTC.

This clonotype was seen a handful of times. V usage is TRBV7-3 and J usage is TRBJ2-3, with D possibly matching TRBD2 (6 bases). The length of the CDR3 is 14 residues. CDR1 and CDR2 (germline): SGHTA, FQGTGA. Trimming left V 4 bases short and J 4 bases short, with 12 bases between. CDR3 nucleotides: TGTGCCAGCAGCTCAACAACGGGGGCAGATACGCAGTATTTT. This encodes CASSSTTGADTQYF. The whole variable domain, filled in from reference TRBV7-3 and TRBJ2-3, reads GAGVSQTPSNKVTEKGKYVELRCDPISGHTALYWYRQSLGQGPEFLIYFQGTGAADDSGLPNDRFFAVRPEGSVSTLKIQRTERGDSAVYLCASSSTTGADTQYFGPGTRLTVL.

This rearrangement joins TRBV27 to TRBJ2-7; TRBD1 matches at 8 bases. J gave up 6 bases and V 6 bases, and 13 bases lay outside the gene matches. The length of the CDR3 is 15 residues. Germline V gives CDR1 MNHEY, CDR2 SMNVEV (reference sequence). The CDR3 coding sequence is TGTGCCAGCAGACTAACCCGGGACAGGATCGGCGAGCAGTACTTC. Encoded protein: CASRLTRDRIGEQYF.

The chain uses TRBV20-1 and TRBJ1-1; D is unresolved. The CDR3 is made up of 11 amino acids. Germline V CDR1 and CDR2: DFQATT, SNEGSKA (reference sequence). The ends were cut back, 5 bases at V and 11 bases at J, with 15 bases in the middle. CDR3 DNA: TGCAGTGCTCTAAGGGCCAGTGAGGCTTTCTTT. Encoded protein: CSALRASEAFF.

The rearrangement links TRBV29-1 to TRBJ2-5; the D is unclear. The germline gives CDR1 SQVTM, CDR2 ANQGSEA. V was cut by 7 bases and J by 5 bases, with 11 bases left in between. This CDR3 spans 11 amino acids. The CDR3 region has the DNA TGCAGCGGATCTTTAGGGGAGACCCAGTACTTC. This translates into CSGSLGETQYF.

The rearrangement uses TRBV4-3 and TRBJ1-1; D possibly corresponds to TRBD1 (6 bases). The CDR3 contains 13 residues. Germline CDR1 reads LGHNA; CDR2 reads YSLEER. V was shortened by 4 bases and J by 8 bases, with 14 bases between the two germline ends. CDR3 in DNA: TGCGCCAGCAGCCCCTCCCGGACAGAAGAAGCTTTCTTT. Amino acids: CASSPSRTEEAFF.

There are many counts of this clonotype. V gene TRBV7-7 combines with J gene TRBJ2-5, with 11 bases fitting TRBD1. The CDR3 covers 15 residues. Germline V gene data show CDR1 as SSHAT and CDR2 as FNYEAQ (reference sequence). J lost 4 bases, V lost 5 bases, and 6 bases had no gene match. CDR3 sequence: CASSQGQGGGETQYF. CDR3 DNA: TGTGCCAGCAGCCAGGGACAGGGGGGAGGAGAGACCCAGTACTTC.

The chain combines TRBV5-4 with TRBJ2-1; TRBD1 might be the D (5 bases). Trimming left V 1 base short and J 2 bases short, with 10 bases between. CDR1 and CDR2 (germline): SGHNT, YYREEE (reference sequence). The CDR3 is 15 residues long. The CDR3 spells CASSLKGMPYNEQFF. Here the CDR3 DNA reads TGTGCCAGCAGCTTGAAGGGGATGCCCTACAATGAGCAGTTCTTC.

CDR3 in DNA: TGTGCCAGCAGGGTTAGCGGGACGGGAGATACGCAGTATTTT. This sequence encodes CASRVSGTGDTQYF. The chain combines TRBV7-2 with TRBJ2-3; TRBD2 aligns across 8 bases. The CDR3 has 14 amino acids. Germline values: CDR1 SGHTA, CDR2 FQGNSA. The junction had 7 bases not matched to a gene; V was cut back by 6 bases and J by 5 bases.

The V call is TRBV20-1, the J call TRBJ1-1; 7 bases agree with TRBD1. Germline values: CDR1 DFQATT, CDR2 SNEGSKA (reference sequence). CDR3 size: 15 residues. The junction had 6 bases not matched to a gene; V was cut back by 1 base and J by 1 base. CDR3 in amino acids: CSARATGVRNTEAFF. CDR3 DNA: TGCAGTGCTAGAGCCACAGGGGTAAGGAACACTGAAGCTTTCTTT.

This clonotype occurred a few times. The V and J genes are TRBV7-2 and TRBJ2-2, with 9 nucleotides matching TRBD2. V lost 5 bases to trimming and J lost 4 bases; unmatched junction nucleotides: 2. The CDR3 totals 14 residues. The V gene's germline CDR1 is SGHTA and CDR2 FQGNSA. The CDR3 reads CASSRTSATGELFF. The CDR3 DNA reads as TGTGCCAGCAGCCGGACTAGCGCCACCGGGGAGCTGTTTTTT.

This clonotype was detected only a few times. V and J are TRBV6-5 and TRBJ2-7, with D tentatively TRBD1 (5 bases). This CDR3 is 14 amino acids long. V was trimmed by 4 bases and J by 2 bases, leaving 12 bases between them. The germline CDR1 and CDR2 sequences are MNHEY and SVGAGI. CDR3 sequence reads: CASSSRAGTYEQYF. The CDR3 nucleotides read TGTGCCAGCAGTTCCCGGGCAGGGACCTACGAGCAGTACTTC.

The rearrangement uses TRBV18 and TRBJ2-7; 7 positions agree with TRBD1. V shed 3 bases and J 3 bases; nucleotides not matched to a gene: 8. Germline CDR1 reads KGHSH; CDR2 reads LQKENI. There are 15 residues in the CDR3. CDR3 protein: CASSPGGQRGYEQYF. Here the CDR3 DNA reads TGTGCCAGCTCACCTGGGGGACAGCGCGGCTACGAGCAGTACTTC.

This chain links TRBV10-3 with TRBJ2-1, with 7 bases matching TRBD2. J gave up 4 bases and V 2 bases, and 11 bases lay outside the gene matches. The CDR3 length is 17 residues. Germline-derived CDR1 and CDR2 are ENHRY and SYGVKD. This CDR3 is CAISERGGRSLYNEQFF. DNA of the CDR3: TGTGCCATCAGTGAGAGAGGCGGGAGATCCCTTTACAATGAGCAGTTCTTC.